The TCR beta chain described here comes from a study of patients and donors after allogeneic stem cell transplantation. A single record per CDR3 protein comes from TCRdb applying MiXCR to the RT-PCR reads. The table includes about a million distinct CDR3 sequences, about a sixth detected once. This clonotype was counted at least ten times. This TCR was recovered from a human donor who was either an allogeneic HSCT recipient or a stem cell or donor lymphocyte infusion donor (not recorded which). It is not recorded whose cells these are; they may come from a transplant donor. The specimen sequenced was blood, either unsorted or a sorted T cell fraction (not recorded which).

The CDR3 spells CASSFLRNTEAFF. The DNA of the CDR3 is TGTGCCAGCAGTTTTTTGCGGAACACTGAAGCTTTCTTT. The chain recombines TRBV12-3 or TRBV12-4 with TRBJ1-1; D gene ambiguous. V lost 3 bases, J lost 1 base, and 6 bases lay in between. This CDR3 spans 13 amino acids.